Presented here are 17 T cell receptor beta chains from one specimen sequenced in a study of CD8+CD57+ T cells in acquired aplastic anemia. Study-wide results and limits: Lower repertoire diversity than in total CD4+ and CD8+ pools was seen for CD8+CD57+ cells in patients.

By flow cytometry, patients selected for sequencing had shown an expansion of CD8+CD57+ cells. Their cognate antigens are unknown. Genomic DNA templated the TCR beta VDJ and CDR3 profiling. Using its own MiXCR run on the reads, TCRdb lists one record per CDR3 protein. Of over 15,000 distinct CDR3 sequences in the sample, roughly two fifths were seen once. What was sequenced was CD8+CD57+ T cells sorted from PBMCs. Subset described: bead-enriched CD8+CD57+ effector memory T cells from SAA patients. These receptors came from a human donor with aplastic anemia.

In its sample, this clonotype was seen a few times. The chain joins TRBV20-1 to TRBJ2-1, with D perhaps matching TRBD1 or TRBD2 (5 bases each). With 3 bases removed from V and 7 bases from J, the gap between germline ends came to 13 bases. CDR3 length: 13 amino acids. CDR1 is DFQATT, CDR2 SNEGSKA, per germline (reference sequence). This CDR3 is CSARGERENEQFF. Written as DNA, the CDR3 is TGCAGTGCTAGGGGGGAGAGGGAGAATGAGCAGTTCTTC.

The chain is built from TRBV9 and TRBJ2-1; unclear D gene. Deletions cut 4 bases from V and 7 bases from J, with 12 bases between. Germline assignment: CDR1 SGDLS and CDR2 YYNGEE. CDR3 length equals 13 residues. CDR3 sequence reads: CASSPTLGNEQFF. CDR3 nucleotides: TGTGCCAGCAGCCCCACCCTGGGAAATGAGCAGTTCTTC.

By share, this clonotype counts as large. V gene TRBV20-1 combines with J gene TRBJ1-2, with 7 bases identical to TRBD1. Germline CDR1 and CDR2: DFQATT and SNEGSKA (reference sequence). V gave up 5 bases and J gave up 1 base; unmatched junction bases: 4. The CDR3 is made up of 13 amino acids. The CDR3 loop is CSAFDRDNYGYTF. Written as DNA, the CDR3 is TGCAGTGCTTTTGACAGGGATAACTATGGCTACACCTTC.

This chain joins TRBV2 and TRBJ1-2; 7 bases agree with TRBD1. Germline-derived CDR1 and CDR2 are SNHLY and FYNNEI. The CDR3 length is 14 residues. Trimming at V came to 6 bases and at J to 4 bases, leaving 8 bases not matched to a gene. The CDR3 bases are TGTGCCAGCAGAGGACAGGCTACAACCTATGGCTACACCTTC. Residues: CASRGQATTYGYTF.

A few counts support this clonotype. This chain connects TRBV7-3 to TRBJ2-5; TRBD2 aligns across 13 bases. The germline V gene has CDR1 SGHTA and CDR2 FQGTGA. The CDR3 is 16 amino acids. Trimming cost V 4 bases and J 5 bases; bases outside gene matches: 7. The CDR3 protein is CASSSQTSGGRETQYF. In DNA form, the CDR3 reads TGTGCCAGCAGCTCGCAGACTAGCGGGGGGCGGGAGACCCAGTACTTC.

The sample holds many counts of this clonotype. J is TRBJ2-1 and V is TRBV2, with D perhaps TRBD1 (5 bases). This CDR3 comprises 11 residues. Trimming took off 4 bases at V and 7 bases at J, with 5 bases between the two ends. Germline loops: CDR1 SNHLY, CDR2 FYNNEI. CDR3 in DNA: TGTGCCAGCAGTGCAGGGAATGAGCAGTTCTTC. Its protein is CASSAGNEQFF.

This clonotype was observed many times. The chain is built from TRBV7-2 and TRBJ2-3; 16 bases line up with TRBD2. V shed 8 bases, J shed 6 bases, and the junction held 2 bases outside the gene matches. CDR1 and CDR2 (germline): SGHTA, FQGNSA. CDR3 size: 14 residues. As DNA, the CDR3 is TGTGCCAGCCCGGGACTAGCGGGGGGGGATACGCAGTATTTT. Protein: CASPGLAGGDTQYF.

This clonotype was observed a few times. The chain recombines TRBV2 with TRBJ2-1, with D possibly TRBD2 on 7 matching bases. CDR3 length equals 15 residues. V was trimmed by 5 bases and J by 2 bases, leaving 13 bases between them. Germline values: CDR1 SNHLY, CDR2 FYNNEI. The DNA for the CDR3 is TGTGCCAGCAGTTCTGGGGGGGCTACCTACAATGAGCAGTTCTTC. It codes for CASSSGGATYNEQFF.

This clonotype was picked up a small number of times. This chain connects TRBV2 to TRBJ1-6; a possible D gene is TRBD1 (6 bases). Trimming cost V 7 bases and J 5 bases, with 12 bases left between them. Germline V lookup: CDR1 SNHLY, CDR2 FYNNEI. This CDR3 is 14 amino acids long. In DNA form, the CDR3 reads TGTGCCAGCACATTCGGGACACATAATTCACCCCTCCACTTT. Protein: CASTFGTHNSPLHF. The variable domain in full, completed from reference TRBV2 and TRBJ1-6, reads EPEVTQTPSHQVTQMGQEVILRCVPISNHLYFYWYRQILGQKVEFLVSFYNNEISEKSEIFDDQFSVERPDGSNFTLKIRSTKLEDSAMYFCASTFGTHNSPLHFGNGTRLTVT.

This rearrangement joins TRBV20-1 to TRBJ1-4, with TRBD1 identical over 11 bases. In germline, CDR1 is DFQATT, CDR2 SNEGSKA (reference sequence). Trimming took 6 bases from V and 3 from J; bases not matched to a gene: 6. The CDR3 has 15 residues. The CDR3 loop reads CSADGQGASNEKLFF. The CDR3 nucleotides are TGCAGTGCAGATGGACAGGGGGCCTCTAATGAAAAACTGTTTTTT.

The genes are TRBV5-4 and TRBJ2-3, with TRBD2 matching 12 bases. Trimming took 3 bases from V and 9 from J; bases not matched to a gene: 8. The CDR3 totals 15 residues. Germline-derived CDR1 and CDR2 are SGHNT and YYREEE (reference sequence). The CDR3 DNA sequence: TGTGCCAGCAGCTCGACTAGCGGGAGCGGGGACACGCAGTATTTT. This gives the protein CASSSTSGSGDTQYF.

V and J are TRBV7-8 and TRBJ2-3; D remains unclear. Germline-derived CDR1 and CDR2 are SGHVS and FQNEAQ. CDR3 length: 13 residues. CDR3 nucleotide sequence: TGTGGCAACAGCCCCCCCAACACAGATACGCAGTATTTT. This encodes CGNSPPNTDTQYF.

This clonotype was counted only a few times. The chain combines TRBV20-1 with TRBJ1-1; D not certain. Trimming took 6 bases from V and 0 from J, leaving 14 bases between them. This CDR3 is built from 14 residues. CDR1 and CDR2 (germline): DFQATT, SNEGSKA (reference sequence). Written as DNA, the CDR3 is TGCAGTGCCGGGCGATCTCGGGTGAACACTGAAGCTTTCTTT. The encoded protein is CSAGRSRVNTEAFF.

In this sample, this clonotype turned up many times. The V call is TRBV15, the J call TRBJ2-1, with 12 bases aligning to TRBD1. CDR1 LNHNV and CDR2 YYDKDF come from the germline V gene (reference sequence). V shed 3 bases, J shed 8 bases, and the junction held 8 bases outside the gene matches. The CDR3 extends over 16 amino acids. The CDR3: CATSSEGTGGFDEQFF. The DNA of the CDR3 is TGTGCCACCAGCAGCGAGGGGACAGGGGGCTTCGATGAGCAGTTCTTC. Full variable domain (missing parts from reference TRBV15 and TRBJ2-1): DAMVIQNPRYQVTQFGKPVTLSCSQTLNHNVMYWYQQKSSQAPKLLFHYYDKDFNNEADTPDNFQSRRPNTSFCFLDIRSPGLGDTAMYLCATSSEGTGGFDEQFFGPGTRLTVL.

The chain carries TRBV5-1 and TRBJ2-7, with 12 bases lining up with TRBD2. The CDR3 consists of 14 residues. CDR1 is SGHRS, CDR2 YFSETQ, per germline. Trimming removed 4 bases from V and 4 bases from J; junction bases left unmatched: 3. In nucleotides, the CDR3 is TGCGCCAGCAGCCCGGGACTAGCGGGTTACGAGCAGTACTTC. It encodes CASSPGLAGYEQYF.

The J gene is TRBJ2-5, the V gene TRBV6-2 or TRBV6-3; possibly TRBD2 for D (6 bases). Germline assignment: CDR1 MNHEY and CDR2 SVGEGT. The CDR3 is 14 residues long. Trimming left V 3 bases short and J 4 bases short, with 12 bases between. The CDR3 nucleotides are TGTGCCAGCAGTTATGGCGGGGTGGGAGAGACCCAGTACTTC. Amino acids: CASSYGGVGETQYF.

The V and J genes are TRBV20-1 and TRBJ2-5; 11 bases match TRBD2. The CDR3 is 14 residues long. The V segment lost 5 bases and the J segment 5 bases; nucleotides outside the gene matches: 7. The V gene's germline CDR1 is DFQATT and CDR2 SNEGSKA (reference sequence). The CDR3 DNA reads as TGCAGTGCTGATATAGCGGGAGGGCCGGAGACCCAGTACTTC. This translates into CSADIAGGPETQYF.